This is a list of T cell receptor beta chains from one sample in a study of shared clonotypes between healthy human individuals. Only in-frame clones appear in the TCRdb table, and some are missing; sequencing was by immunoSEQ multiplex PCR. The sample holds hundreds of thousands of clones, almost 95% seen once. Sequences were obtained from naive CD8+ T cells sorted from blood. These receptors all come from a man aged 30 to 39 in good health. Each CDR3 is given with its conserved first and last residue. A D gene is named only where the DNA matches it firmly. Some rows have no size entry. The others give once, few or many, or a class for an expanded clone.

clone_size	v_call	j_call	d_call	cdr3_aa	cdr3_nt
few	TRBV9	TRBJ2-1	NA	CASSDQTGDNEQFF	TGTGCCAGCAGCGACCAGACTGGTGACAATGAGCAGTTCTTC
NA	TRBV28	TRBJ2-2	TRBD1	CASSLRDSLRGELFF	TGTGCCAGCAGTTTACGGGACAGCCTTAGGGGGGAGCTGTTTTTT
NA	TRBV11-2	TRBJ2-7	NA	CASSLLAPYEQYF	TGTGCCAGCAGCTTACTGGCCCCCTACGAGCAGTACTTC
NA	TRBV27	TRBJ2-3	NA	CASRPPHGALPGTDTQYF	TGTGCCAGCAGACCTCCCCACGGGGCCCTTCCTGGCACAGATACGCAGTATTTT
NA	TRBV2	TRBJ2-7	TRBD1	CANGQVTYEQYF	TGTGCCAACGGACAGGTTACCTACGAGCAGTACTTC
NA	TRBV28	TRBJ2-7	TRBD1	CASSIGTGLGEQYF	TGTGCCAGCAGTATCGGGACAGGGTTAGGAGAGCAGTACTTC
NA	TRBV4-1	TRBJ1-1	NA	CASSQTGYTEAFF	TGCGCCAGCAGCCAAACAGGATACACTGAAGCTTTCTTT
NA	TRBV6-5	TRBJ1-5	NA	CASSYMANQPQHF	TGTGCCAGCAGTTATATGGCCAATCAGCCCCAGCATTTT
NA	TRBV5-1	TRBJ2-7	TRBD1	CASSATRGPYEQYF	TGCGCCAGCAGTGCGACGAGGGGGCCCTACGAGCAGTACTTC
NA	TRBV14	TRBJ2-7	TRBD2	CASSQDGGYGSHEQYF	TGTGCCAGCAGCCAAGACGGGGGGTATGGTAGCCACGAGCAGTACTTC
NA	TRBV9	TRBJ2-3	NA	CASSSGTTDTDTQYF	TGTGCCAGCAGCTCCGGGACAACCGACACAGATACGCAGTATTTT
NA	TRBV7-9	TRBJ2-5	TRBD1	CASRPGQPQETQYF	TGTGCCAGCAGACCGGGACAGCCTCAAGAGACCCAGTACTTC
NA	TRBV19	TRBJ2-6	NA	CASSAQQGWGANVLTF	TGTGCCAGTAGTGCCCAACAGGGCTGGGGGGCCAACGTCCTGACTTTC
NA	TRBV7-6	TRBJ1-4	NA	CASSPYTTNEKLFF	TGTGCCAGCAGCCCCTATACAACTAATGAAAAACTGTTTTTT
NA	TRBV7-9	TRBJ1-4	TRBD1	CASSPNPPGQREKLFF	TGTGCCAGCAGCCCTAACCCCCCGGGACAGAGAGAAAAACTGTTTTTT
NA	TRBV14	TRBJ2-3	NA	CASSGSGALTDTQYF	TGTGCCAGCAGCGGGTCAGGGGCCCTTACAGATACGCAGTATTTT
NA	TRBV4-1	TRBJ1-5	NA	CASSQAGGASQPQHF	TGCGCCAGCAGCCAAGCGGGGGGGGCGAGTCAGCCCCAGCATTTT
NA	TRBV7-8	TRBJ2-2	NA	CASSSRTVGNTGELFF	TGTGCCAGCAGCTCGCGGACAGTCGGTAACACCGGGGAGCTGTTTTTT
NA	TRBV28	TRBJ2-2	NA	CASSLMGQNTGELFF	TGTGCCAGCAGTTTAATGGGACAAAACACCGGGGAGCTGTTTTTT
NA	TRBV18	TRBJ2-3	NA	CASSPRVVRPADTQYF	TGTGCCAGCTCACCCCGGGTAGTCCGACCCGCAGATACGCAGTATTTT
NA	TRBV10-2	TRBJ2-2	NA	CASSGTGTGNTGELFF	TGCGCCAGCAGTGGAACCGGGACGGGGAACACCGGGGAGCTGTTTTTT
NA	TRBV29-1	TRBJ2-7	NA	CSVGRTSTKQKSSYEQYF	TGCAGCGTTGGGAGGACGTCTACTAAACAAAAAAGCTCCTACGAGCAGTACTTC